This TCR beta chain appears in the sequencing data of a study of shared clonotypes between healthy human individuals. Assay used: immunoSEQ multiplex PCR; TCRdb lists only in-frame clones, some missing. Of around 1.1 million clones listed, around three quarters are singletons. The CDR3 runs to 14 residues. Germline V gene data show CDR1 as SGHNT and CDR2 as YYREEE (reference sequence). J lost 9 bases, V lost 4 bases, and 3 bases had no gene match. The sequenced sample consisted of memory CD4+ T cells from PBMCs. Subset denoted: CD45RA-negative fraction. This receptor was identified in a man aged 18 to 29 in good health. Some clones in this sample may be carry-over from other donors' samples. The genes are TRBV5-4 and TRBJ2-5; 16 bases agree with TRBD2. The CDR3 bases are TGTGCCAGCAGCGGGACTAGCGGGGGGGGACCCCAGTACTTC. Residues: CASSGTSGGGPQYF. Complete variable domain (other parts from reference TRBV5-4 and TRBJ2-5): ETGVTQSPTHLIKTRGQQVTLRCSSQSGHNTVSWYQQALGQGPQFIFQYYREEENGRGNFPPRFSGLQFPNYSSELNVNALELDDSALYLCASSGTSGGGPQYFGPGTRLLVL.